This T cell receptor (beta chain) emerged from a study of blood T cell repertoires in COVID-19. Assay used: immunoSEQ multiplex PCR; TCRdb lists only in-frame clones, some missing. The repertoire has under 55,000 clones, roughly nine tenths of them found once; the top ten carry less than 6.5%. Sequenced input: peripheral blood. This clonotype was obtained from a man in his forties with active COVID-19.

The CDR3 here is CAWAPTGDASPLHF. The DNA for the CDR3 is TGTGCCTGGGCCCCAACAGGGGACGCTTCACCCCTCCACTTT. The chain employs TRBV30 and TRBJ1-6, with 7 bases lining up with TRBD1. CDR1 GTSNPN and CDR2 SVGIG come from the germline V gene (reference sequence). The CDR3 has 14 residues. V shed 5 bases, J shed 9 bases, and the junction held 10 bases outside the gene matches.